This entry concerns a single T cell receptor (beta chain). Its antigen is not identified. Relative to the germline gene, one junction end is altered; a read error may explain this. There are 15 residues in the CDR3. CDR1 and CDR2 from the germline V gene are MGHRA and YSYEKL. Healthy and HIV-negative, the adult donors had no recent acute infections or vaccinations. These data are taken from a study of shared clonotypes between healthy human individuals. The study ran the assay at deep level. Per the original methods: Junction-only immunoSEQ sequences carried no quality scores, so filtering differed. Sequencing used immunoSEQ multiplex PCR; TCRdb keeps in-frame clones, though not all of them. The V and J calls and clone size come from that table; D and trimming were worked out from the DNA. The sample lists hundreds of thousands of clones, more than 70% seen once, with around 12% in the top ten. The study's findings and limits: In having few donors, the study represented limited genetic and exposure-history diversity.

The source is a woman between 40 and 55 years old in good health. Some clones in this sample may be carry-over from other donors' samples. This sequence joins TRBV4-1 and TRBJ1-5; D perhaps matches TRBD1 (5 bases). Sequenced material: PBMCs. As DNA, the CDR3 is TGCGCCAGCAGCCCCAGGGATCGAGGGATTCAGCCCCGGCATTTT. It encodes CASSPRDRGIQPRHF.